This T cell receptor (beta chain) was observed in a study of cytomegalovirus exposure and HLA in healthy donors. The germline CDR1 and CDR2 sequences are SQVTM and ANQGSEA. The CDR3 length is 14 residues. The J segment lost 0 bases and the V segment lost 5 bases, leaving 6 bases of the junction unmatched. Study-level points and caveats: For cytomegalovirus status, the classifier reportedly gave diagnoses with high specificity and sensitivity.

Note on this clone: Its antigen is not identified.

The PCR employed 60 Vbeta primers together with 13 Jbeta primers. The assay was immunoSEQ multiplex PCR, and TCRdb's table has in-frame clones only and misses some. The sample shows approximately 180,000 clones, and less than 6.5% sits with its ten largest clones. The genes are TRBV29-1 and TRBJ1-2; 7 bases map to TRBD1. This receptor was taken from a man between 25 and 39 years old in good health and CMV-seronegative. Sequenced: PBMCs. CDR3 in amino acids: CSVIPGTANYGYTF. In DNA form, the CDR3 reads TGCAGCGTTATACCCGGGACAGCTAACTATGGCTACACCTTC.